The clone carrying this TCR beta chain was seen repeatedly, ten times or more. The data were obtained in a study of tumor and adjacent non-tumor tissue in lung cancer. This sample's RNA came from whole unsorted tissue. Distant lung tissue was collected more than 3 cm away from the tumor edge. Three rounds of nested PCR, following a modified ARM-PCR protocol, produced the TCRbeta library. TCRdb passed the multiplex PCR reads through MiXCR, listing each CDR3 protein once. The data show about 98,000 distinct CDR3 sequences, 80% seen once. The sequenced material came from distant non-tumor lung tissue. The TCR originated in a man in his sixties with small cell lung cancer.

The DNA for the CDR3 is TGCGCCAGCAGCCAAGGGGACGGCTACACCTTC. Encoded protein: CASSQGDGYTF. This chain connects TRBV4-1 to TRBJ1-2; D might be TRBD1 (5 bases). This CDR3 has 11 amino acids. V gave up 1 base and J gave up 8 bases, with 5 bases separating them. CDR1 is MGHRA and CDR2 is YSYEKL in the germline V gene.